This passage covers 13 T cell receptor beta chains from one sample sequenced in a study of blood T cell repertoires in COVID-19. Produced via immunoSEQ multiplex PCR; TCRdb's table is partial and in-frame only. The sample lists hundreds of thousands of clones, about 90% occurring once. The material sequenced was PBMCs or T cells enriched from blood (not recorded which). Receptor source: a woman in her twenties or thirties who had recovered from COVID-19.

This clone has just one count. The chain joins TRBV11-2 to TRBJ1-3, with no clear D. V lost 5 bases, J lost 1 base, and 9 bases lay in between. CDR1 and CDR2 (germline): SGHAT, FQNNGV. The CDR3 extends over 14 amino acids. CDR3 residues: CASSALPSGNTIYF. The CDR3 DNA is TGTGCCAGCAGCGCGTTACCTTCTGGAAACACCATATATTTT.

The V and J genes are TRBV2 and TRBJ2-1, with TRBD2 matching over 12 bases. The CDR3 has 14 amino acids. The ends lost 6 bases at V and 4 bases at J; junction bases unmatched: 1. The germline V gene has CDR1 SNHLY and CDR2 FYNNEI. Here the CDR3 reads CASRGLAGYNEQFF. The CDR3 nucleotides read TGTGCCAGCAGAGGACTAGCGGGGTACAATGAGCAGTTCTTC.

The gene calls are TRBV28 and TRBJ1-5, with TRBD1 matching over 7 bases. V lost 5 bases and J lost 5; bases outside the gene matches: 9. Germline CDR1 and CDR2: MDHEN and SYDVKM. The CDR3 is 15 residues long. DNA for the CDR3: TGTGCCAGCAGTCTCATTTCCGGGACAGATCAGCCCCAGCATTTT. This gives the protein CASSLISGTDQPQHF.

This rearrangement joins TRBV7-8 to TRBJ1-4; weak D call: TRBD1 (5 bases). The CDR3 has 17 residues. V was cut by 4 bases and J by 9 bases, with 24 bases left in between. Germline values: CDR1 SGHVS, CDR2 FQNEAQ. CDR3: CASSSGFGAALGKKLFF. DNA of the CDR3: TGTGCCAGCAGCTCCGGATTTGGGGCGGCGTTGGGTAAAAAACTGTTTTTT.

The chain is built from TRBV9 and TRBJ2-1; tentatively, D is TRBD1 (6 bases). Trimming took off 3 bases at V and 3 bases at J, with 10 bases between the two ends. Germline CDR1 and CDR2: SGDLS and YYNGEE. The CDR3 totals 14 residues. The CDR3 loop reads CASSARGFYNEQFF. For the CDR3, the DNA is TGTGCCAGCAGCGCCAGGGGCTTCTACAATGAGCAGTTCTTC. Based on the CDR3 plus reference TRBV9 and TRBJ2-1, the full variable domain is DSGVTQTPKHLITATGQRVTLRCSPRSGDLSVYWYQQSLDQGLQFLIQYYNGEERAKGNILERFSAQQFPDLHSELNLSSLELGDSALYFCASSARGFYNEQFFGPGTRLTVL.

The V gene is TRBV5-1, the J gene TRBJ2-7; 9 nucleotides line up with TRBD1. The ends lost 6 bases at V and 5 bases at J; junction bases unmatched: 12. CDR3 length: 15 amino acids. Germline V lookup: CDR1 SGHRS, CDR2 YFSETQ. CDR3 sequence (DNA): TGCGCCAGCATCCTATACAGGGGGCTTAGAAACGAGCAGTACTTC. Its protein product is CASILYRGLRNEQYF.

The chain carries TRBV9 and TRBJ1-1; D gene uncertain. The length of the CDR3 is 13 residues. The germline V gene has CDR1 SGDLS and CDR2 YYNGEE. V was clipped by 0 bases and J by 2 bases, with 5 bases between them. This chain's CDR3 is CASSVVSNTEAFF. The CDR3 bases are TGTGCCAGCAGCGTAGTGAGTAACACTGAAGCTTTCTTT. Together with reference TRBV9 and TRBJ1-1, the CDR3 gives the full variable domain: DSGVTQTPKHLITATGQRVTLRCSPRSGDLSVYWYQQSLDQGLQFLIQYYNGEERAKGNILERFSAQQFPDLHSELNLSSLELGDSALYFCASSVVSNTEAFFGQGTRLTVV.

Here the CDR3 DNA reads TGTGCCAGCAGCTTATCAGCGGGGGCCCCTATGAATGAGCAGTTCTTC. This gives the protein CASSLSAGAPMNEQFF. This chain uses TRBV11-2 with TRBJ2-1; TRBD2 matches at 8 bases. The J segment lost 7 bases and the V segment lost 2 bases, leaving 10 bases of the junction unmatched. The germline V gene has CDR1 SGHAT and CDR2 FQNNGV. This CDR3 spans 16 amino acids.

The V call is TRBV7-2, the J call TRBJ2-3, with a possible D match to TRBD2 (6 bases). Trimming pared 0 bases from V and 5 bases from J, leaving 18 bases between. Germline lookup yields CDR1 SGHTA and CDR2 FQGNSA. CDR3 size: 17 residues. CDR3 DNA: TGTGCCAGCAGCTTAGCTAGGAGGGGAGGCCGTAGAGATACGCAGTATTTT. Protein: CASSLARRGGRRDTQYF.

Regarding this clone: One end of the junction does not line up with germline, which may come from a read error. In the same sample, other DNA sequences code for this CDR3. The genes are TRBV7-2 and TRBJ2-1, with D possibly being TRBD2 (5 bases). The CDR3 has 15 amino acids. Germline CDR1 and CDR2: SGHTA and FQGNSA. The CDR3 DNA reads TGTGCTAGCAGCCAAGGCACTAGTCTTGCAAATGAGCAGTTCTTC. Its translation: CASSQGTSLANEQFF. The variable domain in full, with the rest retrieved from reference TRBV7-2 and TRBJ2-1, is GAGVSQSPSNKVTEKGKDVELRCDPISGHTALYWYRQSLGQGLEFLIYFQGNSAPDKSGLPSDRFSAERTGGSVSTLTIQRTQQEDSAVYLCASSQGTSLANEQFFGPGTRLTVL.

This chain connects TRBV5-5 to TRBJ1-2; no clear D. This CDR3 is built from 16 residues. Germline CDR1 reads SGHKS; CDR2 reads YYEKEE (reference sequence). Trimming removed 0 bases at V and 2 bases at J, with 14 bases between. DNA of the CDR3: TGTGCCAGCAGCTTGGTTGTGTGGCCTGCCAACTATGGCTACACCTTC. Its protein product is CASSLVVWPANYGYTF. The full variable domain, in which reference TRBV5-5 and TRBJ1-2 provide the parts outside the CDR3, is DAGVTQSPTHLIKTRGQQVTLRCSPISGHKSVSWYQQVLGQGPQFIFQYYEKEERGRGNFPDRFSARQFPNYSSELNVNALLLGDSALYLCASSLVVWPANYGYTFGSGTRLTVV.

The chain has TRBV18 and TRBJ2-7; 14 bases are shared with TRBD2. The CDR3 has 17 residues. Germline V lookup: CDR1 KGHSH, CDR2 LQKENI. J gave up 4 bases and V 3 bases, and 8 bases lay outside the gene matches. DNA of the CDR3: TGTGCCAGCTCACCCCCGGGACTAGCGGGAGTGGGTTACGAGCAGTACTTC. This translates into CASSPPGLAGVGYEQYF.

The chain combines TRBV27 with TRBJ1-2; 8 positions match TRBD1. The junction had 7 bases not matched to a gene; V was cut back by 3 bases and J by 4 bases. The CDR3 extends over 15 amino acids. Germline CDR1 reads MNHEY; CDR2 reads SMNVEV (reference sequence). CDR3 sequence (DNA): TGTGCCAGCAGTTTCTTACAGGGGGTAGGCTATGGCTACACCTTC. This sequence encodes CASSFLQGVGYGYTF.